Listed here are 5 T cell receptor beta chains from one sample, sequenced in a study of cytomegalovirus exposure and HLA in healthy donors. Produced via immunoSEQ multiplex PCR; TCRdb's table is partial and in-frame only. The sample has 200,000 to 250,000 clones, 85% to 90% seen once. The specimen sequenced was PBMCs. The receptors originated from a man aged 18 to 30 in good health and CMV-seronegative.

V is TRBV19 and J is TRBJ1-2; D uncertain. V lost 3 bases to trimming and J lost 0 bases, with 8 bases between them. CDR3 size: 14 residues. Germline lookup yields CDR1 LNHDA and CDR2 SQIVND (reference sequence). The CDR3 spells CASSIGLSNYGYTF. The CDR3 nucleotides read TGTGCCAGTAGTATTGGGCTATCTAACTATGGCTACACCTTC.

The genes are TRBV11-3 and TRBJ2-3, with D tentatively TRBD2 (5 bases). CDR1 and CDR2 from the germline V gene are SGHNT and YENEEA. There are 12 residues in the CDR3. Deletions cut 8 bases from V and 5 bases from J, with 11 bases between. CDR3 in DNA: TGTGCCAGCGGTAACCGGGGAGATACGCAGTATTTT. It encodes CASGNRGDTQYF.

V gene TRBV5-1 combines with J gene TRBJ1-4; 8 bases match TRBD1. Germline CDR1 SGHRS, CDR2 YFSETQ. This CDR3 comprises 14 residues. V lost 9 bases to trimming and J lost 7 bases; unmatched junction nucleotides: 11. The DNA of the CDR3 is TGCGCCACCTCACAGGGGGGCGAGGGTGAAAAACTGTTTTTT. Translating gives CATSQGGEGEKLFF.

CDR3 residues: CASSFRRSGANVLTF. Written as DNA, the CDR3 is TGTGCCAGCAGTTTTCGGAGGTCTGGGGCCAACGTCCTGACTTTC. V and J are TRBV28 and TRBJ2-6, with a weak D call TRBD2 (5 bases). Trimming pared 3 bases from V and 1 base from J, leaving 7 bases between. The CDR3 totals 15 residues. Germline assignment: CDR1 MDHEN and CDR2 SYDVKM.

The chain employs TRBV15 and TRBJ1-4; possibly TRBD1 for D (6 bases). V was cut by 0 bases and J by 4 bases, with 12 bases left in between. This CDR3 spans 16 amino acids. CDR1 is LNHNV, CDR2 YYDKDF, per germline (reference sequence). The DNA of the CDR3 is TGTGCCACCAGCAGAGATATGGGGGCCCTTAATGAAAAACTGTTTTTT. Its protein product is CATSRDMGALNEKLFF.